Shown below are 15 T cell receptor beta chains from a single sample sequenced in a study of T cells in Graves' hyperthyroidism and ophthalmopathy. TCR beta CDR3 region amplification was performed from RNA transcripts. The HTBI primer set served for first-round RT-PCR of the TCR CDR3. TCRdb reanalysed the multiplex PCR reads using MiXCR and keeps one entry per CDR3 protein. The repertoire includes 500,000 to 650,000 distinct CDR3 sequences, about 15% of them detected once, and more than 11% sits in the top ten. Specimen: blood. Every receptor here comes from a woman in her forties with Graves' hyperthyroidism.

This clonotype was found many times. This chain joins TRBV30 and TRBJ1-4; D is unresolved. Germline-derived CDR1 and CDR2 are GTSNPN and SVGIG (reference sequence). With 0 bases removed from V and 4 bases from J, the gap between germline ends came to 9 bases. This CDR3 comprises 14 residues. The CDR3, as DNA: TGTGCCTGGAGTGTACTACCCTATAATGAAAAACTGTTTTTT. Amino acids: CAWSVLPYNEKLFF.

This clonotype was observed at least ten times. The chain couples TRBV30 to TRBJ2-3, with 11 bases that match TRBD2. The CDR3 runs 15 residues. With V trimmed by 1 base and J by 2 bases, 2 bases remained unmatched. Per the germline V gene, CDR1 is GTSNPN and CDR2 is SVGIG (reference sequence). The chain's CDR3 is CAWSETSGITDTQYF. The CDR3 DNA sequence: TGTGCCTGGAGTGAGACTAGCGGGATCACAGATACGCAGTATTTT.

The chain links TRBV7-9 to TRBJ1-3; maybe TRBD1 (6 bases). The germline CDR1 and CDR2 sequences are SEHNR and FQNEAQ (reference sequence). Trimming left V 5 bases short and J 0 bases short, with 11 bases between. This CDR3 contains 15 residues. CDR3 amino acids: CASSPDSYSGNTIYF. In DNA, the CDR3 is TGTGCCAGCAGCCCGGACAGCTACTCTGGAAACACCATATATTTT.

This clonotype was detected many times. The chain uses TRBV10-3 and TRBJ1-6; no firm D call. V was shortened by 7 bases and J by 8 bases, with 12 bases between the two germline ends. The CDR3 has 13 amino acids. Germline CDR1 and CDR2: ENHRY and SYGVKD. In DNA, the CDR3 is TGTGCCATCACCCCCCACCTCGATTCACCCCTCCACTTT. Its protein product is CAITPHLDSPLHF.

The chain combines TRBV20-1 with TRBJ2-3, with TRBD2 matching over 12 bases. V shed 5 bases, J shed 3 bases, and the junction held 3 bases outside the gene matches. The CDR3 contains 14 residues. Looked up from germline, CDR1 is DFQATT and CDR2 is SNEGSKA (reference sequence). This CDR3 is CSAVTSGGTDTQYF. The CDR3 DNA reads as TGCAGTGCTGTTACTAGCGGGGGGACAGATACGCAGTATTTT.

This clonotype was observed many times. The chain uses TRBV29-1 and TRBJ2-2; 7 positions match TRBD1. Losses at the gene ends were 6 bases for V and 2 bases for J; bases not matched to a gene: 3. The germline gives CDR1 SQVTM, CDR2 ANQGSEA. The CDR3 runs 13 residues. The CDR3 sequence is CSVGDSNTGELFF. The CDR3 DNA sequence: TGCAGCGTCGGGGACAGTAACACCGGGGAGCTGTTTTTT.

This clonotype was picked up a small number of times. The chain employs TRBV7-9 and TRBJ2-5; TRBD2 might be the D (5 bases). Germline V CDR1 and CDR2: SEHNR, FQNEAQ (reference sequence). V was clipped by 2 bases and J by 0 bases, with 7 bases between them. The CDR3 contains 14 residues. In DNA, the CDR3 is TGTGCCAGCAGCTTATTCGGGGACCAAGAGACCCAGTACTTC. Its protein product is CASSLFGDQETQYF.

This clonotype was counted ten times or more. The V and J genes are TRBV3-1 and TRBJ1-6; D remains unclear. Germline CDR1 is LGHDT and CDR2 is YNNKEL (reference sequence). The V gene lost 0 bases and the J gene lost 8 bases, with 5 bases spanning the gap. The CDR3 is 13 residues long. CDR3 sequence (DNA): TGTGCCAGCAGCCAAGATGGAGATTCACCCCTCCACTTT. It is translated as CASSQDGDSPLHF. Combining the CDR3 with reference TRBV3-1 and TRBJ1-6 gives the whole variable domain DTAVSQTPKYLVTQMGNDKSIKCEQNLGHDTMYWYKQDSKKFLKIMFSYNNKELIINETVPNRFSPKSPDKAHLNLHINSLELGDSAVYFCASSQDGDSPLHFGNGTRLTVT.

At least ten counts were recorded for this clonotype. This chain links TRBV2 with TRBJ2-3; 14 nucleotides align to TRBD2. The germline V gene encodes CDR1 SNHLY and CDR2 FYNNEI. The V and J ends lost 3 bases and 2 bases, in that order; junction bases with no gene match: 10. This CDR3 has 19 residues. The CDR3 DNA follows: TGTGCCAGCAGTGATGGGACTAGCGGGAGCCTCATTACCACAGATACGCAGTATTTT. This translates into CASSDGTSGSLITTDTQYF.

The J gene is TRBJ1-4, the V gene TRBV14, with unresolved D. CDR3 size: 15 residues. V was shortened by 1 base and J by 5 bases, with 11 bases between the two germline ends. Looked up from germline, CDR1 is SGHDN and CDR2 is FVKESK. The CDR3, as DNA: TGTGCCAGCAGCCAAGTAGAAGGGCGGAATGAAAAACTGTTTTTT. Protein product: CASSQVEGRNEKLFF.

The chain uses TRBV27 and TRBJ2-7, with D tentatively TRBD2 (5 bases). Per germline, CDR1 MNHEY and CDR2 SMNVEV (reference sequence). CDR3 length equals 13 residues. V was clipped by 6 bases and J by 7 bases, with 16 bases between them. This chain's CDR3 is CASRAERRREQYF. Here the CDR3 DNA reads TGTGCCAGCAGGGCCGAGCGGAGGAGGGAGCAGTACTTC.

This chain uses TRBV27 with TRBJ2-1; D uncertain. This CDR3 has 13 residues. V was clipped by 3 bases and J by 9 bases, with 12 bases between them. CDR1 MNHEY and CDR2 SMNVEV come from the germline V gene (reference sequence). CDR3 sequence: CASSFGVGSEQFF. For the CDR3, the DNA is TGTGCCAGCAGTTTTGGGGTTGGTAGTGAGCAGTTCTTC.

The chain recombines TRBV7-9 with TRBJ2-1; the D gene is possibly TRBD2 (5 bases). The CDR3 extends over 12 amino acids. Trimming pared 6 bases from V and 9 bases from J, leaving 12 bases between. Germline V gene data show CDR1 as SEHNR and CDR2 as FQNEAQ (reference sequence). The CDR3, as DNA: TGTGCCAGCAGAGGAACGGCGGGTGAGCAGTTCTTC. Its protein is CASRGTAGEQFF.

This clonotype has only a few counts. The chain combines TRBV27 with TRBJ2-1; TRBD2 matches at 9 bases. The CDR3 has 14 residues. The V segment lost 7 bases and the J segment 7 bases; nucleotides outside the gene matches: 8. CDR1 MNHEY and CDR2 SMNVEV come from the germline V gene (reference sequence). The chain's CDR3 is CASNPSGILNEQFF. The CDR3, as DNA: TGTGCCAGCAACCCTAGCGGGATTTTAAATGAGCAGTTCTTC.

This clonotype has a count of ten or more. This sequence joins TRBV12-3 or TRBV12-4 and TRBJ1-5, with D maybe TRBD1 (6 bases). This CDR3 region has 15 residues. The V gene lost 5 bases and the J gene lost 4 bases, with 15 bases spanning the gap. CDR3 DNA sequence: TGTGCCAGCAGTGCGACAGGTTTATGGAATCAGCCCCAGCATTTT. Translation gives CASSATGLWNQPQHF.